This TCR beta chain was observed in a study of response to subunit inactivated influenza vaccine. Regarding the study as a whole: With each seasonal influenza vaccination, the authors suggested, few new T cells are recruited.

This clonotype has only a few counts. Its antigen is unidentified. V shed 4 bases and J 2 bases; nucleotides not matched to a gene: 6. The germline V gene encodes CDR1 MNHEY and CDR2 SVGAGI. The CDR3 runs to 16 residues. TCRdb fed the RT-PCR reads into MiXCR, producing one record per CDR3 protein. There are a few hundred thousand distinct CDR3 sequences in the sample; roughly 11% occur only once, and about 12% lies in the top ten. The chain carries TRBV6-5 and TRBJ2-5, with TRBD2 identical over 11 bases. The specimen was PBMCs from blood, collected about 40 days after vaccination. The clonotype originates from a man aged 50 to 59 who received an inactivated influenza vaccine. The CDR3 DNA reads TGTGCCAGCAGTTCTCCTCGACTAGCGGGACAAGAGACCCAGTACTTC. Protein product: CASSSPRLAGQETQYF.